This T cell receptor beta chain was found in a study of long-term antiretroviral therapy in people with HIV. Study outcomes and limitations: Following ART, diversity rose but still fell short of transplant donor controls. Pre-ART expanded clones dominated the repertoire at every time point. Control repertoires displayed wider CDR3 length ranges than the HIV repertoires.

Notes on this clone: The antigen is undetermined.

Germline V lookup: CDR1 SGHTA, CDR2 FQGNSA. CDR3 length equals 15 residues. After removal of 5 bases from V and 4 bases from J, the junction contained 8 bases not matched to a gene. A v3.0 immunoSEQ assay was performed at survey level. Sequencing efforts were directed toward roughly 40,000-55,000 T-cell genomes per sample. TCRdb's table, derived via immunoSEQ multiplex PCR, lists solely in-frame clones and lacks some. Of 9,000 to 13,000 clones in the sample, roughly four fifths were seen once. This sequence originates from a man aged 35-49 years with HIV. The chain has TRBV7-2 and TRBJ1-1; 9 positions agree with TRBD1. The specimen was unsorted PBMCs, collected 1.8 years after starting antiretroviral therapy. DNA for the CDR3: TGTGCCAGCAGCCCGAGGACAGGGGCGAGCACTGAAGCTTTCTTT. Translating gives CASSPRTGASTEAFF. The whole variable domain, remainder taken from reference TRBV7-2 and TRBJ1-1, is GAGVSQSPSNKVTEKGKDVELRCDPISGHTALYWYRQSLGQGLEFLIYFQGNSAPDKSGLPSDRFSAERTGGSVSTLTIQRTQQEDSAVYLCASSPRTGASTEAFFGQGTRLTVV.